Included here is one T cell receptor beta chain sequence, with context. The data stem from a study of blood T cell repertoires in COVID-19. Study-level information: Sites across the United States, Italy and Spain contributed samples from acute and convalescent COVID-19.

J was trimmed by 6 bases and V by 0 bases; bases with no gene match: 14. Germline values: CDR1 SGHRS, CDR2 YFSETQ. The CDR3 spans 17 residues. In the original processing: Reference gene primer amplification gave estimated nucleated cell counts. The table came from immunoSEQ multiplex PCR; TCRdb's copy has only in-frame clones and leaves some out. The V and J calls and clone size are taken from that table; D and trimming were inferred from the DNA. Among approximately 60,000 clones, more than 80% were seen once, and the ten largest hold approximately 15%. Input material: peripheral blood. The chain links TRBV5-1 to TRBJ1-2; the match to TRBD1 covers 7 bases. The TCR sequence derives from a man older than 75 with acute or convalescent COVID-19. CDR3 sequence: CASSLGTGEEFSNGYTF. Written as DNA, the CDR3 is TGCGCCAGCAGCTTGGGCACAGGGGAAGAGTTTAGTAATGGCTACACCTTC.